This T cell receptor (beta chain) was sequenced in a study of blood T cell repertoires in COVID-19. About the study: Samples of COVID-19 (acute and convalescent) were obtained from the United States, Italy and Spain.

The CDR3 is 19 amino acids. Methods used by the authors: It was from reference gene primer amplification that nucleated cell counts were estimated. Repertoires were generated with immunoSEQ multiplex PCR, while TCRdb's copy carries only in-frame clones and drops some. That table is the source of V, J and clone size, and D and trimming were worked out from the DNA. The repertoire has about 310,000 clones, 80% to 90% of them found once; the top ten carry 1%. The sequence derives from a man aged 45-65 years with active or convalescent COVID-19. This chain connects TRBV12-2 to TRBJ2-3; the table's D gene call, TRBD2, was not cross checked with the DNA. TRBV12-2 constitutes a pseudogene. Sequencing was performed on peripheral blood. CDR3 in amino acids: CASRLAAGDLSNCTDTQYF. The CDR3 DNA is TGTGCAAGTCGCTTAGCAGCGGGAGACCTTTCTAATTGCACAGATACGCAGTATTTT.